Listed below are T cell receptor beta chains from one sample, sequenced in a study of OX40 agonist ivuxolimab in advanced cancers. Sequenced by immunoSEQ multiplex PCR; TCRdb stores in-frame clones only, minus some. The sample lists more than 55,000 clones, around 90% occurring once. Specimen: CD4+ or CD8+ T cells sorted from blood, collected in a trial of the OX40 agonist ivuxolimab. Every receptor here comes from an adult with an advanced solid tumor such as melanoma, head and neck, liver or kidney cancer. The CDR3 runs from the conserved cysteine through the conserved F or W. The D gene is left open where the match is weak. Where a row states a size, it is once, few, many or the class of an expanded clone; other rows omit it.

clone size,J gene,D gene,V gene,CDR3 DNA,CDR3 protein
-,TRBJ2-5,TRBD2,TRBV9,TGTGCCAGCAGCCCCGGGACTAGCGGGATTCAAGAGACCCAGTACTTC,CASSPGTSGIQETQYF
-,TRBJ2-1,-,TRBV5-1,TGCGCCAGCAGCCGGATACAGGATTACAATGAGCAGTTCTTC,CASSRIQDYNEQFF
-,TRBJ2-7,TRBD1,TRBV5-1,TGCGCCAGCAGAAATCCGGGACAGGGGGACTACGAGCAGTACTTC,CASRNPGQGDYEQYF
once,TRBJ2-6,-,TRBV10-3,TGTGCCATCAGCGCGGCCCCGGGTGGGGCCAACGTCCTGACTTTC,CAISAAPGGANVLTF
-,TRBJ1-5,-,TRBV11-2,TGTGCCAGCAGCTTAGGGATAGGTCAGGGTTTTCAGCCCCAGCATTTT,CASSLGIGQGFQPQHF
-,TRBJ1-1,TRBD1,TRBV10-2,TGCGCCAGCAGTGCGGGACAGGGGAGACCTGAAGCTTTCTTT,CASSAGQGRPEAFF
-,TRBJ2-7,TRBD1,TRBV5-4,TGTGCCAGCAGCACCCCCCGAGACAGGGCAAACGAGCAGTACTTC,CASSTPRDRANEQYF
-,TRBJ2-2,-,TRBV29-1,TGCAGCGTCCGACAGGCCCAAGCAGGAAACACCGGGGAGCTGTTTTTT,CSVRQAQAGNTGELFF
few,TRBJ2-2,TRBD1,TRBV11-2,TGTGCCAGCAGCTTAGCCGGGTCGGGGACAGACACCGGGGAGCTGTTTTTT,CASSLAGSGTDTGELFF
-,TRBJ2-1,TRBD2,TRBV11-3,TGTGCCAGCAGCTTAGTACTAGCGGGAGCTAGCACCTACAATGAGCAGTTCTTC,CASSLVLAGASTYNEQFF
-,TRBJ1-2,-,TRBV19,TGTGCCAGTCAGCGGAATGGGAACTATGGCTACACCTTC,CASQRNGNYGYTF
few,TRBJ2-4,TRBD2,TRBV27,TGTGCCAGCAGTTTAGCGGGAGGAGGGGCCAAAAACATTCAGTACTTC,CASSLAGGGAKNIQYF
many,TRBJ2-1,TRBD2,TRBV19,TGTGCCAGTAGCCTAGCGGGCCGGGAGCAGTTCTTC,CASSLAGREQFF
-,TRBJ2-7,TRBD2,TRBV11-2,TGTGCCAGCAGGCCGAGAGGGACTAGCGGGAGGAGCGCCTACGAGCAGTACTTC,CASRPRGTSGRSAYEQYF
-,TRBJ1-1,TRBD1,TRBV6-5,TGTGCCAGCAGTTATATAGGGACAGGCAACACTGAAGCTTTCTTT,CASSYIGTGNTEAFF
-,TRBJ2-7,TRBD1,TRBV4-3,TGCGCCAGCAGCCAAGATGCGACAGGGGGCACCTACGAGCAGTACTTC,CASSQDATGGTYEQYF
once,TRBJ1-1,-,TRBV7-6,TGTGCCAGCAGCTTAGGTGGGGGCCTGAACACTGAAGCTTTCTTT,CASSLGGGLNTEAFF
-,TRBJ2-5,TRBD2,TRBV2,TGTGCCAGCAGTGACCCGGGACTAGCGGGGGGAGGAGAGACCCAGTACTTC,CASSDPGLAGGGETQYF
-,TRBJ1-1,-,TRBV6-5,TGTGCCAGCAGTTACTTTCTACAGGGATCTGAAGCTTTCTTT,CASSYFLQGSEAFF
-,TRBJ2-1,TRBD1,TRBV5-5,TGTGCCAGCAGCTCCCGTGGGGACAGGGCAGGTGAGCAGTTCTTC,CASSSRGDRAGEQFF
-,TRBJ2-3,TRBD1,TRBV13,TGTGCCAGCAGCCCGCGACAGGGTTTCACAGATACGCAGTATTTT,CASSPRQGFTDTQYF
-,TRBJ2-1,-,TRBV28,TGTGCCAGCAGTCTACCCTCGGGATTCTCCTACAATGAGCAGTTCTTC,CASSLPSGFSYNEQFF
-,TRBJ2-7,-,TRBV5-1,TGCGCCAGCAGGGACACAGGGAAAGCGCTCTACGAGCAGTACTTC,CASRDTGKALYEQYF
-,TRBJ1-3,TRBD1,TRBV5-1,TGCGCCAGCAGCTTACAGGGGCCCCGAAACACCATATATTTT,CASSLQGPRNTIYF
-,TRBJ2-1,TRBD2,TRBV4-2,TGTGCCAGCAGCCAAGACGGGACTAGCGCGGACAATGAGCAGTTCTTC,CASSQDGTSADNEQFF